The 3 T cell receptor beta chains reported below all come from one sample, sequenced in a study of blood T cell repertoires in COVID-19. Generated by immunoSEQ multiplex PCR, the TCRdb table keeps only in-frame clones and is missing some. The data hold about 370,000 clones, with 80% to 90% observed a single time. Sequencing input: PBMCs or T cells enriched from blood (not recorded which). These TCRs come from a man aged 18 to 29 who had recovered from COVID-19.

The chain recombines TRBV5-6 with TRBJ2-2; D is possibly TRBD1 (6 bases). V shed 2 bases and J shed 2 bases, with 10 bases lying between them. Germline assignment: CDR1 SGHDT and CDR2 YYEEEE. This CDR3 has 15 residues. In DNA form, the CDR3 reads TGTGCCAGCAGCTTCGGACAGCTAAACACCGGGGAGCTGTTTTTT. Its translation is CASSFGQLNTGELFF.

The chain has TRBV19 and TRBJ2-2; 7 nucleotides agree with TRBD2. J gave up 6 bases and V 5 bases, and 0 bases lay outside the gene matches. The CDR3 spans 12 residues. Germline CDR1 reads LNHDA; CDR2 reads SQIVND (reference sequence). The CDR3 nucleotides read TGTGCCAGTAGTGGACTAGCCGGGGAGCTGTTTTTT. It translates to CASSGLAGELFF. Based on the CDR3 plus reference TRBV19 and TRBJ2-2, the full variable domain is DGGITQSPKYLFRKEGQNVTLSCEQNLNHDAMYWYRQDPGQGLRLIYYSQIVNDFQKGDIAEGYSVSREKKESFPLTVTSAQKNPTAFYLCASSGLAGELFFGEGSRLTVL.

The J gene is TRBJ1-2, the V gene TRBV9; maybe TRBD1 (6 bases). The CDR3 has 15 amino acids. V was clipped by 2 bases and J by 4 bases, with 15 bases between them. Germline-derived CDR1 and CDR2 are SGDLS and YYNGEE. The CDR3 DNA follows: TGTGCCAGCAGCGTGAAACCAGGGGAAATCTATGGCTACACCTTC. It is translated as CASSVKPGEIYGYTF. Filled out from reference TRBV9 and TRBJ1-2, the complete variable domain reads DSGVTQTPKHLITATGQRVTLRCSPRSGDLSVYWYQQSLDQGLQFLIQYYNGEERAKGNILERFSAQQFPDLHSELNLSSLELGDSALYFCASSVKPGEIYGYTFGSGTRLTVV.